This TCR beta chain emerged from a study of blood T cell repertoires in COVID-19. TCRdb's copy holds only in-frame clones and misses some; the assay was immunoSEQ multiplex PCR. In the table there are about 30,000 clones, roughly 88% of which are singletons. Trimming removed 5 bases from V and 0 bases from J, with 12 bases in between. This CDR3 has 15 amino acids. The germline gives CDR1 SGDLS, CDR2 YYNGEE. Sequenced sample: peripheral blood. The clonotype originates from a human donor in a cohort sampled during active COVID-19. The chain combines TRBV9 with TRBJ1-5; TRBD1 might be the D (5 bases). The CDR3 DNA follows: TGTGCCAGCAGTGACGACAGATATAGCAATCAGCCCCAGCATTTT. Translating it yields CASSDDRYSNQPQHF. The full variable domain, its missing parts supplied by reference TRBV9 and TRBJ1-5, is DSGVTQTPKHLITATGQRVTLRCSPRSGDLSVYWYQQSLDQGLQFLIQYYNGEERAKGNILERFSAQQFPDLHSELNLSSLELGDSALYFCASSDDRYSNQPQHFGDGTRLSIL.